This TCR beta chain was documented in a study of chemoradiotherapy in HPV16-positive cancers. The ends lost 4 bases at V and 4 bases at J; junction bases unmatched: 2. The CDR3 sequence is 13 residues long. Germline V lookup: CDR1 WSHSY, CDR2 SAAADI. Profiling relied on immunoSEQ multiplex PCR, and the TCRdb table lists in-frame clones only, not all of them. The sample lists fewer than 18,000 clones; roughly 79% were seen once. Details on this clone: As yet, its antigen is unknown.

The study's findings and limits: During treatment, candidate HPV-specific clones and E7-related motifs expanded in tumor.

V gene TRBV10-2 combines with J gene TRBJ1-2, with 8 bases aligning to TRBD1. This TCR was sampled from a human donor with HPV-associated anogenital cancer. This sample was taken from a patient who underwent chemoradiotherapy. The CDR3 here is CASSVTGAYGYTF. The CDR3 nucleotides read TGCGCCAGCAGTGTGACAGGGGCCTATGGCTACACCTTC.